Listed here are 17 T cell receptor beta chains from one sample, sequenced in a study of molecular identifiers for immune sequencing clone quantification. TCRdb re-called the PCR reads through MiXCR, storing one row per CDR3 protein. Seen here are some 580,000 distinct CDR3 sequences, roughly 27% observed once, and the top ten hold approximately 0.75%. Sequencing was done on a sample of naive CD8+ T cells from blood, with Jurkat cell RNA spiked in. Regarding subset: FACS-sorted CD8+CD4-CCR7+CD45RA+ naive T cells. These receptors were obtained from a human donor in good health. Some libraries in this study had Jurkat cell RNA spiked in.

The V and J genes are TRBV5-4 and TRBJ2-7; 9 bases are shared with TRBD1. The V gene end was trimmed by 8 bases and the J gene end by 7 bases; junction bases not matched to a gene: 10. Germline V gene data show CDR1 as SGHNT and CDR2 as YYREEE (reference sequence). The CDR3 covers 13 residues. CDR3 coding DNA: TGTGCCAGTGGCCCCGGGACAGGGCAAGAGCAGTACTTC. It yields the protein CASGPGTGQEQYF.

The chain employs TRBV28 and TRBJ1-1; 7 bases are a match to TRBD1. There are 13 residues in the CDR3. The trim removed 6 bases at V and 3 bases at J, leaving 4 bases unmatched. CDR1 is MDHEN, CDR2 SYDVKM, per germline. CDR3 coding DNA: TGTGCCAGCAGAACACAGGGGCACACTGAAGCTTTCTTT. It is translated as CASRTQGHTEAFF.

This clonotype was counted ten times or more. Written as DNA, the CDR3 is TGTGCCAGCAGCTTAGACAGTCTATCGCGCTACACCTTC. Amino acids: CASSLDSLSRYTF. V and J are TRBV11-2 and TRBJ1-2; no clear D. The germline gives CDR1 SGHAT, CDR2 FQNNGV. The ends were cut back, 0 bases at V and 9 bases at J, with 11 bases in the middle. The CDR3 totals 13 residues.

Points on this clonotype: It may be a read error: a sequence one base away is much more abundant. The CDR3 is CASSPRPTSGGYNEQLF. The CDR3 nucleotides read TGCGCCAGCAGTCCTCGCCCGACTAGCGGGGGATACAATGAGCAGCTCTTC. The gene calls are TRBV4-1 and TRBJ2-1; TRBD2 matches at 12 bases. Germline lookup yields CDR1 MGHRA and CDR2 YSYEKL. The CDR3 has 17 amino acids.

This clonotype was seen a handful of times. The chain carries TRBV7-9 and TRBJ1-2; a possible D gene is TRBD1 (5 bases). V lost 0 bases and J lost 8, with 13 bases in between. Germline V gives CDR1 SEHNR, CDR2 FQNEAQ (reference sequence). The CDR3 is 14 residues long. CDR3 sequence (DNA): TGTGCCAGCAGCTTAGCTCCAGGGCACCTAGGCTACACCTTC. Translating gives CASSLAPGHLGYTF.

The sample holds many counts of this clonotype. This chain links TRBV7-6 with TRBJ1-1; a weak D match, TRBD1 (6 bases). The germline V gene has CDR1 SGHVS and CDR2 FNYEAQ. The CDR3 consists of 14 residues. The V gene lost 10 bases and the J gene lost 5 bases, with 20 bases spanning the gap. The CDR3 protein is CATTAGGPRTEAFF. The DNA of the CDR3 is TGTGCCACTACAGCCGGGGGGCCTAGGACTGAAGCTTTCTTT.

Regarding this clonotype: With a much larger clone just one base away, this may be a read error. The rearrangement uses TRBV28 and TRBJ2-7; tentative D call: TRBD2 (6 bases). The CDR3 runs 14 residues. Germline CDR1 and CDR2: MDHEN and SYDVKM. The CDR3 DNA follows: TGTGCCAGCAGACCAGGGAGGAAAAGGGGCGAGCAGTGCTTC. Translated: CASRPGRKRGEQCF.

This clonotype showed up just a few times. This chain uses TRBV2 with TRBJ2-5; unclear D gene. This CDR3 comprises 14 residues. Trimming left V 1 base short and J 0 bases short, with 6 bases between. CDR1 and CDR2 from the germline V gene are SNHLY and FYNNEI. CDR3 DNA sequence: TGTGCCAGCAGTGAAGGTGACTACCAAGAGACCCAGTACTTC. This codes for CASSEGDYQETQYF.

This clonotype has a count of ten or more. The V and J genes are TRBV28 and TRBJ2-7; D is possibly TRBD1 (6 bases). V was shortened by 3 bases and J by 3 bases, with 9 bases between the two germline ends. CDR1 MDHEN and CDR2 SYDVKM come from the germline V gene. The CDR3 length is 13 residues. As DNA, the CDR3 is TGTGCCAGCAGTTTGTGGGACAACTACGAGCAGTACTTC. It yields the protein CASSLWDNYEQYF.

The rearrangement links TRBV5-4 to TRBJ2-7; weak D call: TRBD2 (6 bases). The CDR3 totals 12 residues. V lost 4 bases to trimming and J lost 7 bases, with 12 bases between them. The V gene's germline CDR1 is SGHNT and CDR2 YYREEE (reference sequence). DNA for the CDR3: TGTGCCAGCAGCGGACTATCAGAGGAGCAGTACTTC. It is translated as CASSGLSEEQYF.

This clonotype occurred many times. The CDR3 loop is CASSYPPSPRGYEQYF. The DNA of the CDR3 is TGTGCCAGCAGTTACCCCCCTAGCCCCCGGGGCTATGAGCAGTACTTC. This chain connects TRBV6-6 to TRBJ2-7; D possibly matches TRBD1 or TRBD2 (5 bases each). V was trimmed by 2 bases and J by 7 bases, leaving 21 bases between them. The CDR3 sequence is 16 residues long. Germline V gene sequence: CDR1 MNHNY, CDR2 SVGAGI (reference sequence).

J is TRBJ2-7 and V is TRBV6-5; 11 nucleotides match TRBD2. CDR1 and CDR2 (germline): MNHEY, SVGAGI. With 2 bases clipped from V and 4 bases from J, the junction kept 4 bases outside the gene matches. The length of the CDR3 is 15 residues. CDR3 bases: TGTGCCAGCAGTTACACACTAGCGGGGGTATACGAGCAGTACTTC. It encodes CASSYTLAGVYEQYF.

This clonotype showed up just a few times. This chain links TRBV27 with TRBJ2-3; 12 nucleotides match TRBD1. Germline V gene data show CDR1 as MNHEY and CDR2 as SMNVEV (reference sequence). The CDR3 has 15 amino acids. The junction had 5 bases not matched to a gene; V was cut back by 6 bases and J by 4 bases. CDR3 DNA sequence: TGTGCCAGCAGACCGGGACAGGGGGCTGCAGATACGCAGTATTTT. It codes for CASRPGQGAADTQYF.

The rearrangement links TRBV6-2 or TRBV6-3 to TRBJ2-3; D possibly corresponds to TRBD1 (5 bases). V lost 7 bases to trimming and J lost 1 base, with 9 bases between them. The germline V gene has CDR1 MNHEY and CDR2 SVGEGT. This CDR3 is 13 amino acids long. CDR3 in DNA: TGTGCCAGCACACTACAGGGCACAGATACGCAGTATTTT. Translated: CASTLQGTDTQYF.

The gene calls are TRBV7-8 and TRBJ1-5; TRBD1 matches at 7 bases. V gave up 5 bases and J gave up 5 bases; unmatched junction bases: 12. The CDR3 is made up of 16 amino acids. Germline V CDR1 and CDR2: SGHVS, FQNEAQ. CDR3 coding DNA: TGTGCCAGCAGCGCCCACACCGGGACAGTTTATCAGCCCCAGCATTTT. Its protein product is CASSAHTGTVYQPQHF.

On this clonotype: This may be a read error, as it is one base from a much larger clone. J is TRBJ2-3 and V is TRBV7-9; D is unclear. The V gene's germline CDR1 is SEHNR and CDR2 FQNEAQ (reference sequence). Trimming stripped 1 base from V and 0 bases from J, with 8 bases between. The CDR3 spans 15 residues. The CDR3 protein is CASSLVTGSTDTQYF. The CDR3 DNA reads TGTGCCAGCAGCTTAGTGACCGGAAGCACAGATACGCAGTATTTT.

This clonotype was found many times. The CDR3 nucleotides are TGTGCCAGCAGCTTACTCACCGCTAGCACAGATACGCAGTATTTT. It translates to CASSLLTASTDTQYF. The chain employs TRBV7-6 and TRBJ2-3; D not certain. There are 15 residues in the CDR3. With 2 bases removed from V and 0 bases from J, the gap between germline ends came to 9 bases. Germline V gives CDR1 SGHVS, CDR2 FNYEAQ.